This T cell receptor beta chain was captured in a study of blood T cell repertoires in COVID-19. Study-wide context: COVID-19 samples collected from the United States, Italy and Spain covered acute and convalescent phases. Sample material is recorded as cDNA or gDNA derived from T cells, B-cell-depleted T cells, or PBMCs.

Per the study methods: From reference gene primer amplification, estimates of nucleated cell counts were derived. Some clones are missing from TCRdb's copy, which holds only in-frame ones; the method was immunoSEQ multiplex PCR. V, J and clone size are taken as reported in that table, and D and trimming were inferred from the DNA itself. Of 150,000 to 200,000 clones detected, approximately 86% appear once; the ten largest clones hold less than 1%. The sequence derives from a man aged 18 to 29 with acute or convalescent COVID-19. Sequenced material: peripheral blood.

Written as DNA, the CDR3 is TGTGCCAGTAGTATCGACAGGGTCACTGAAAAACTGTTTTTT. Translated, it gives CASSIDRVTEKLFF. This rearrangement joins TRBV19 to TRBJ1-4; 7 positions agree with TRBD1. V gave up 3 bases and J gave up 7 bases; unmatched junction bases: 5. CDR3 length equals 14 residues. The germline V gene encodes CDR1 LNHDA and CDR2 SQIVND (reference sequence).